This T cell receptor beta chain was found in a study of beta chain features in type 1 diabetes. Study conclusions and caveats: Among patients with Type 1 diabetes, TCRB CDR3s were moderately but significantly shorter in every one of the four CD4+ subsets.

This clone was seen more than once but under ten times. Its antigen is undetermined. CDR1 is DFQATT, CDR2 SNEGSKA, per germline (reference sequence). The length of the CDR3 is 11 residues. V lost 2 bases and J 14 bases, leaving 10 bases between the germline ends. Central memory, naive, regulatory and stem cell-like memory CD4+ cells were sorted by CD45RO/CCR7/CD25/CD127/CD95/CD27. Expressed TCRB transcripts were sequenced, since all the RNA that had been isolated was reverse transcribed. The study sequenced naive, central memory and regulatory T cell samples to an average of approximately 3.5 million reads. Measured with immunoSEQ multiplex PCR; TCRdb has only the in-frame clones, and not every one. The table has about 160,000 clones, approximately 7.8% seen once.

The specimen sequenced was central memory CD4+ T cells from blood. This receptor was taken from a woman aged 40-49 years with type 1 diabetes. The chain employs TRBV20-1 and TRBJ1-6, with D unclear. The CDR3 loop is CSARSDITLHF. In DNA form, the CDR3 reads TGCAGTGCTAGATCAGATATCACCCTCCACTTT.